This TCR beta chain derives from a study of identical twins (dated by TCRdb to the mid-2010s). About the full investigation: The study deep-sequenced TCR alpha and beta repertoires from monozygotic twins, unrelated adults of various ages and cord blood to test whether fetal clonotypes persist. To rule out contamination, replicate twin experiments were performed at different times with different library preparation protocols.

Ends trimmed: V by 4 bases, J by 9 bases; bases unmatched to a gene: 5. CDR3 length: 13 amino acids, cysteine to phenylalanine. CDR3 DNA is the only sequence kept; it has 39 bases, read in frame from the first base. The germline V gene (reference sequence) gives CDR1 as DFQATT and CDR2 as SNEGSKA. This clonotype was counted ten times or more. The specificity of this receptor is unknown. No much larger clone exists at a distance of one base, and base qualities are not known. The research as a whole found: A weaker excess of twin sharing was found in beta out-of-frame sequences because the signal-to-noise ratio was lowered by fewer shared sequences. Compared with coincidental sharing between unrelated individuals, out-of-frame TCR alpha sequences shared between twins showed an excess of sequences with low generation probability. Conclusions relied on cross-sectional statistical analysis, since the same donors could not be followed over many years. Invariant T cells such as MAIT and iNKT could partly confound zero-insertion analyses, although diverse VJ usage argued against such confounding for most clonotypes. Fewer insertions were carried by abundant cord blood beta clonotypes, a similar but weaker trend appeared in young adult naive repertoires, and no such trend appeared in memory repertoires. Recombination models systematically underestimated out-of-frame TCR alpha sharing in monozygotic twins but agreed with sharing between unrelated individuals.

Library preparation employed 5' RACE. This sample was sequenced with an Illumina HiSeq 2000. Template switching added a universal primer binding site, and the final cDNA carried a unique molecular identifier that allowed TCR cDNA molecules to be counted accurately. Specific primers in the conserved constant-segment region were used to synthesize first-strand cDNA for TCR alpha and beta chains. Each cDNA library was double barcoded, with a SMART-Mk sample barcode plus Illumina barcodes, to control for contamination. TruSeq adapter sequences and Illumina sample barcodes were added in two successive PCR steps. TCR alpha and beta cDNA libraries were sequenced on the Illumina HiSeq platform with custom primers. Processing in the source paper ran as follows. Raw reads were processed with MiGEC to extract unique molecular identifiers, and MiXCR was used to determine CDR3 positions. Recombination models were inferred per individual with the repgenHMM and IGoR tools using an EM algorithm. The analysis of shared clonotypes was done with the tcR package in R, with sharing normalized by the product of cloneset sizes. Out-of-frame nonproductive sequences were analyzed to study raw recombination free of thymic and clonal selection effects. Using fastp trimming at Q25 and MiXCR clonotype assembly, TCRdb reanalyzed the public sequencing data and kept in-frame beta chains. One record per CDR3 amino acid sequence lists the most common genes and DNA. It is TCRdb's table, rather than the study itself, that gives the V and J calls and clone size. In this sample the table shows hundreds of thousands of distinct CDR3 sequences, around 12% of which occur a single time. The ten largest clones take up around 1.5% of the sample.

Every donor was a healthy Caucasian. The twin cohort consisted of three pairs of female monozygotic twins, all aged roughly 18 to 30 years. RNA for TCR libraries was isolated from peripheral blood mononuclear cells. The same sample was also used in a study of yellow fever vaccine responses in identical twins. The second paper further reports: The authors reported that the T cell response to vaccination in identical twins appeared partly convergent and partly personalized. In the study, vaccine-responding T cell clones were precisely tracked in identical twins.

The source material was PBMCs. The receptor chain draws on TRBV20-1 and TRBJ2-1, with 11 bases matching TRBD2. The clonotype was recovered from a woman aged 18-29 years in good health. CDR3 sequence: CSANSGRDREQFF. The DNA sequence reads TGCAGTGCTAATAGCGGGAGGGATCGTGAGCAGTTCTTC.